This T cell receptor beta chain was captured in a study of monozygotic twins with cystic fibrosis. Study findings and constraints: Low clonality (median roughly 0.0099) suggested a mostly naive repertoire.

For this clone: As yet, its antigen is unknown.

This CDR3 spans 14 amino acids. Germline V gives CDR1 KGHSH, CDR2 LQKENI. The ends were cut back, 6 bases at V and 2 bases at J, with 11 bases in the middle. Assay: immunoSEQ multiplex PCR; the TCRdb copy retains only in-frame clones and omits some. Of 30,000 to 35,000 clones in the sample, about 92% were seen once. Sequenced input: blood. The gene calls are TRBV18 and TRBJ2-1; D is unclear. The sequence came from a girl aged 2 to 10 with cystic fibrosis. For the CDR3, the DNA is TGTGCCAGCTCTGATAGGTCCCCCTACAATGAGCAGTTCTTC. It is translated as CASSDRSPYNEQFF.